This paragraph reports one T cell receptor beta chain. The sample comes from a study of shared clonotypes between healthy human individuals. Here immunoSEQ multiplex PCR was the method, and the copy in TCRdb shows in-frame clones only, minus some. The sample has around 1.9 million clones; approximately 92% are singletons. This CDR3 is built from 11 residues. From germline, CDR1 is SEHNR and CDR2 FQNEAQ (reference sequence). The ends were cut back, 7 bases at V and 10 bases at J, with 11 bases in the middle. As defined, naive CD8 cells were CD45RO-negative and positively selected for CCR7, with terminally differentiated effector memory CD45RA+ cells excluded.

This sequence originates from a man aged 18 to 30 in good health. Some clones in this sample may be carry-over from other donors' samples. The V gene is TRBV7-9, the J gene TRBJ2-1; the D gene is possibly TRBD2 (6 bases). Sequencing was done on a sample of naive CD8+ T cells from PBMCs. CDR3 amino acids: CASTQGGEQFF. The CDR3 nucleotides read TGTGCCAGCACCCAAGGAGGGGAGCAGTTCTTC.